Listed below are T cell receptor beta chains from one sample, sequenced in a study of neurological immune-mediated disorders. TCRdb independently ran MiXCR on the 5' RACE reads; one entry per CDR3 protein. The table shows 49,000 or so distinct CDR3 sequences, with 16% occurring only once. Sequencing input: PBMCs. Receptors originate from a man in his sixties in good health. CDR3s include the opening cysteine and the closing phenylalanine or tryptophan. D genes are given only for firm matches. Clone size, where shown, is once, few, many, or a class for clones that have expanded.

TRBV20-1	many	TRBJ2-7	.	CSAPSLSGSHEQYF	TGCAGTGCCCCCAGCCTATCGGGGAGCCACGAGCAGTACTTC
TRBV3-1	medium-sized	TRBJ2-7	TRBD1	CASSYGQGAYEQYF	TGTGCCAGCAGCTACGGACAGGGGGCCTACGAGCAGTACTTC
TRBV29-1	.	TRBJ2-7	TRBD1	CSVRDRGSYEQYF	TGCAGCGTTAGGGACAGGGGCTCCTACGAGCAGTACTTC
TRBV7-2	many	TRBJ2-7	.	CASSLSTGLGYEQYF	TGTGCCAGCAGCTTGTCCACAGGGCTCGGCTACGAGCAGTACTTC
TRBV6-5	.	TRBJ2-7	TRBD1	CASSYHRDSSYEQYF	TGTGCCAGCAGTTACCATCGGGACAGCTCCTACGAGCAGTACTTC
TRBV20-1	many	TRBJ2-1	TRBD2	CSARGSGKGYNEQFF	TGCAGTGCTAGAGGGAGCGGGAAGGGCTACAATGAGCAGTTCTTC
TRBV28	many	TRBJ1-5	.	CASSWSPDRRNQPQHF	TGTGCCAGCAGTTGGTCCCCGGACAGACGCAATCAGCCCCAGCATTTT
TRBV28	medium-sized	TRBJ2-5	TRBD2	CASSFPPTSGRAVEETQYF	TGTGCCAGCAGTTTTCCGCCGACTAGCGGGAGGGCCGTTGAAGAGACCCAGTACTTC
TRBV10-1	.	TRBJ2-1	.	CASSESGVARQFF	TGCGCCAGCAGTGAGTCGGGGGTAGCGAGGCAGTTCTTC
TRBV25-1	.	TRBJ2-5	.	CASSARGYSLKRGETQYF	TGTGCCAGCAGCGCAAGGGGTTACAGCCTGAAGAGGGGAGAGACCCAGTACTTC
TRBV12-3/TRBV12-4	.	TRBJ2-1	.	CASSLAQWHEQFF	TGTGCCAGCAGTTTAGCGCAGTGGCACGAGCAGTTCTTC
TRBV5-1	many	TRBJ2-6	.	CASSLIPAGATGSGANVLTF	TGCGCCAGCAGCTTGATCCCCGCGGGGGCGACCGGCTCTGGGGCCAACGTCCTGACTTTC
TRBV7-6	many	TRBJ2-1	.	CASSLAVSGYNEQFF	TGTGCCAGCAGCTTAGCGGTCTCAGGGTACAATGAGCAGTTCTTC
TRBV29-1	.	TRBJ1-2	TRBD1	CSVEGVGGNGGYNF	TGCAGTGTTGAAGGGGTAGGGGGCAACGGGGGCTACAACTTC
TRBV9	many	TRBJ2-3	TRBD2	CASSGLAGGWADTQYF	TGTGCCAGCAGCGGGCTAGCGGGAGGGTGGGCAGATACGCAGTATTTT
TRBV5-6	many	TRBJ2-7	.	CATSLIYASEQYF	TGTGCCACCAGCTTGATATACGCAAGTGAGCAGTACTTC
TRBV28	many	TRBJ2-1	TRBD2	CASSPRTSGSYNEQFF	TGTGCCAGCAGCCCTCGGACTAGCGGGAGCTACAATGAGCAGTTCTTC
TRBV21-1	.	TRBJ2-7	.	CASSSWGSRFDEQYF	TGTGCCAGCAGCTCCTGGGGTTCAAGGTTCGACGAGCAGTACTTC
TRBV7-3	many	TRBJ2-3	TRBD2	CASSLTSGRPDTQYF	TGTGCCAGCAGCTTAACTAGCGGGAGGCCAGATACGCAGTATTTT
TRBV5-1	many	TRBJ1-1	.	CASSLAGPPNTEAFF	TGCGCCAGCAGCTTGGCGGGACCCCCTAACACTGAAGCTTTCTTT
TRBV5-1	many	TRBJ2-1	.	CASRWTAGDNNEQFF	TGCGCCAGTAGGTGGACTGCGGGTGACAACAATGAGCAGTTCTTC
TRBV29-1	many	TRBJ2-1	.	CSVLQTGSWNEQFF	TGCAGCGTTCTCCAAACAGGGTCGTGGAATGAGCAGTTCTTC